This T cell receptor beta chain derives from a study of blood T cell repertoires in COVID-19. Looking at the study overall: PBMCs, B-cell-depleted T cells, or T cells provided the cDNA or gDNA that made up the material.

Some clones are missing from TCRdb's copy, which holds only in-frame ones; the method was immunoSEQ multiplex PCR. The sample contains approximately 86,000 clones, over 80% of which appear only once. J was trimmed by 1 base and V by 5 bases; bases with no gene match: 6. The V gene's germline CDR1 is SEHNR and CDR2 FQNEAQ (reference sequence). The CDR3 consists of 15 residues. The TCR was taken from a man aged 50-60 years with acute or convalescent COVID-19. Source material: peripheral blood. This chain joins TRBV7-9 and TRBJ2-5, with TRBD1 identical over 8 bases. CDR3 nucleotides: TGTGCCAGCAGCCGCCAAACAGGGGGCCAAGAGACCCAGTACTTC. Protein sequence: CASSRQTGGQETQYF.